The 21 T cell receptor beta chains below come from one sample, sequenced in a study of T cells after yellow fever vaccination. MiXCR was run by TCRdb on the 5' RACE reads, yielding one entry per CDR3 protein. The sample lists hundreds of thousands of distinct CDR3 sequences, 9% to 15% occurring once. The sequenced sample was PBMCs, obtained on the day of the yellow fever booster vaccination. These receptors were obtained from a man under 40 who received the YFV17D yellow fever vaccine.

This chain links TRBV4-3 with TRBJ2-1; TRBD1 is a possible D gene (5 bases). CDR1 LGHNA and CDR2 YSLEER come from the germline V gene. The V end lost 0 bases, the J end lost 7 bases, and 13 bases lay between the germline ends. CDR3 length: 15 amino acids. For the CDR3, the DNA is TGCGCCAGCAGCCAAGATCGCAGCAGGGTAAATGAGCAGTTCTTC. It is translated as CASSQDRSRVNEQFF.

This clonotype appeared a few times. The CDR3, as DNA: TGCAGTGCTAGGGGACGCAGAATTATCTCCTACGAGCAGTACTTC. This encodes CSARGRRIISYEQYF. The chain recombines TRBV20-1 with TRBJ2-7; the D call may be TRBD1 or TRBD2 (5 bases each). The germline gives CDR1 DFQATT, CDR2 SNEGSKA (reference sequence). The V end was cut by 3 bases, the J end by 0 bases, with 15 bases between. This CDR3 comprises 15 residues.

V usage is TRBV11-3 and J usage is TRBJ2-1, with D perhaps matching TRBD2 (6 bases). The length of the CDR3 is 15 residues. The V and J ends lost 5 bases and 8 bases respectively, with 19 bases between them. Germline V CDR1 and CDR2: SGHNT, YENEEA. This CDR3 is CASSGGSRRIDEQFF. The CDR3 DNA reads TGTGCCAGCAGCGGAGGGTCTCGGAGGATCGATGAGCAGTTCTTC. Using reference TRBV11-3 and TRBJ2-1 for the parts outside the CDR3, the full variable domain is EAGVVQSPRYKIIEKKQPVAFWCNPISGHNTLYWYLQNLGQGPELLIRYENEEAVDDSQLPKDRFSAERLKGVDSTLKIQPAELGDSAVYLCASSGGSRRIDEQFFGPGTRLTVL.

The V call is TRBV4-2, the J call TRBJ2-3; D not certain. CDR1 LGHNA and CDR2 YNFKEQ come from the germline V gene. The CDR3 is 16 amino acids. V shed 0 bases and J shed 2 bases, with 12 bases lying between them. CDR3 sequence (DNA): TGTGCCAGCAGCCAAGATTCGAGCCTACACACAGATACGCAGTATTTT. It is translated as CASSQDSSLHTDTQYF.

This clonotype was detected only a few times. The chain couples TRBV3-1 to TRBJ1-6, with TRBD1 matching over 9 bases. Trimming cost V 4 bases and J 7 bases; bases outside gene matches: 5. Germline CDR1 and CDR2: LGHDT and YNNKEL (reference sequence). The CDR3 is made up of 15 amino acids. CDR3 nucleotide sequence: TGTGCCAGCAGCCCACTTGGACAGGGGAATTCACCCCTCCACTTT. Its protein product is CASSPLGQGNSPLHF.

This chain joins TRBV6-2 or TRBV6-3 and TRBJ2-1; D call uncertain. The length of the CDR3 is 14 residues. V was cut by 0 bases and J by 8 bases, with 11 bases left in between. Germline values: CDR1 MNHEY, CDR2 SVGEGT. The CDR3 sequence is CASSYSRKSDEQFF. CDR3 DNA: TGTGCCAGCAGTTACTCGCGGAAATCCGATGAGCAGTTCTTC.

This clonotype came up a few times. The chain is built from TRBV5-1 and TRBJ2-7, with 9 bases that match TRBD1. CDR1 is SGHRS and CDR2 is YFSETQ in the germline V gene. Unmatched junction bases numbered 7, after V lost 4 bases and J lost 5 bases. This CDR3 is 14 amino acids long. In nucleotides, the CDR3 is TGCGCCAGCAGCCCCCGGGACAGGGTAGACGAGCAGTACTTC. It yields the protein CASSPRDRVDEQYF. Full variable domain (rest looked up from reference TRBV5-1 and TRBJ2-7): KAGVTQTPRYLIKTRGQQVTLSCSPISGHRSVSWYQQTPGQGLQFLFEYFSETQRNKGNFPGRFSGRQFSNSRSEMNVSTLELGDSALYLCASSPRDRVDEQYFGPGTRLTVT.

This chain links TRBV20-1 with TRBJ2-7; TRBD2 agrees at 7 bases. The junction had 12 bases not matched to a gene; V was cut back by 3 bases and J by 4 bases. This CDR3 region has 15 residues. Per the germline V gene, CDR1 is DFQATT and CDR2 is SNEGSKA (reference sequence). The CDR3 sequence is CSASLFSGGLYEQYF. The CDR3 DNA sequence: TGCAGTGCTAGTCTGTTCTCGGGGGGTCTATACGAGCAGTACTTC.

Comments on this clonotype: The junction departs from the called germline gene at one end, perhaps through a read error. The CDR3 DNA follows: TGTGCCAGCACCTTAGGGAGCTCCGAAGAGACCCAGTACTTC. Translation gives CASTLGSSEETQYF. The rearrangement uses TRBV7-2 and TRBJ2-5, with D possibly matching TRBD2 (5 bases). Germline V gene data show CDR1 as SGHTA and CDR2 as FQGNSA. This CDR3 has 14 residues.

V gene TRBV6-5 combines with J gene TRBJ2-5; 9 bases match TRBD2. The CDR3 length is 16 residues. Germline V lookup: CDR1 MNHEY, CDR2 SVGAGI. V shed 2 bases, J shed 1 base, and the junction held 5 bases outside the gene matches. The CDR3 reads CASSYVRSGSQETQYF. DNA for the CDR3: TGTGCCAGCAGTTACGTCCGTAGCGGGAGCCAAGAGACCCAGTACTTC.

This clonotype has only a few counts. The CDR3 is CASSGTEQYF. The DNA of the CDR3 is TGTGCCAGCTCCGGGACGGAGCAGTACTTC. The chain couples TRBV18 to TRBJ2-7; D could derive from TRBD1 or TRBD2 (5 bases each). CDR3 length: 10 amino acids. From germline, CDR1 is KGHSH and CDR2 LQKENI. Trimming removed 6 bases at V and 7 bases at J, with 7 bases between.

The chain joins TRBV5-1 to TRBJ2-3; no definite D call. V lost 5 bases to trimming and J lost 0 bases, with 13 bases between them. The CDR3 extends over 15 amino acids. CDR1 is SGHRS and CDR2 is YFSETQ in the germline V gene. The DNA for the CDR3 is TGCGCCAGCAGAATGAAGATATTAAGCACAGATACGCAGTATTTT. Its translation: CASRMKILSTDTQYF.

The chain employs TRBV5-1 and TRBJ2-5, with 8 bases that match TRBD1. CDR1 is SGHRS, CDR2 YFSETQ, per germline. V lost 3 bases and J lost 7; bases outside the gene matches: 8. The CDR3 extends over 14 amino acids. The CDR3 nucleotides read TGCGCCAGCAGCTCATCGGGACAGGTGGTGACCCAGTACTTC. As protein: CASSSSGQVVTQYF.

This clonotype was observed a few times. Written as DNA, the CDR3 is TGTGCCAGCAGCTCGAGTTTAAACAATGAGCAGTTCTTC. The encoded protein is CASSSSLNNEQFF. This rearrangement joins TRBV7-6 to TRBJ2-1, with D uncertain. The V gene's germline CDR1 is SGHVS and CDR2 FNYEAQ. The CDR3 loop spans 13 amino acids. With 4 bases removed from V and 5 bases from J, the gap between germline ends came to 9 bases.

This clonotype was seen a few times. V gene TRBV3-1 combines with J gene TRBJ2-6; 8 positions agree with TRBD1. Germline V lookup: CDR1 LGHDT, CDR2 YNNKEL (reference sequence). Trimming cost V 2 bases and J 0 bases; bases outside gene matches: 9. The CDR3 has 19 residues. CDR3 amino acids: CASSQSIRDRFSGANVLTF. The CDR3 DNA follows: TGTGCCAGCAGCCAATCGATACGGGACAGGTTCTCTGGGGCCAACGTCCTGACTTTC.

The chain combines TRBV10-3 with TRBJ1-1; D gene ambiguous. The CDR3 consists of 15 residues. The ends were cut back, 8 bases at V and 3 bases at J, with 19 bases in the middle. Germline CDR1 and CDR2: ENHRY and SYGVKD. The chain's CDR3 is CAIRQSIPTDTEAFF. The CDR3 DNA sequence: TGTGCCATCCGGCAAAGCATACCTACGGACACTGAAGCTTTCTTT.

This clonotype was counted between two and nine times. The rearrangement joins TRBV5-5 to TRBJ2-1, with TRBD1 as a possible D gene (6 bases). The CDR3 totals 16 residues. Deletions cut 4 bases from V and 0 bases from J, with 14 bases between. Germline V gives CDR1 SGHKS, CDR2 YYEKEE (reference sequence). Written as DNA, the CDR3 is TGTGCCAGCAGCAAGGGACACGCCCCCTCCTACAATGAGCAGTTCTTC. Translating gives CASSKGHAPSYNEQFF.

There are a few counts of this clonotype. The chain combines TRBV27 with TRBJ2-5; D is tentatively TRBD1 or TRBD2 (7 bases each). V gave up 2 bases and J gave up 4 bases, with 26 bases separating them. The CDR3 loop spans 19 amino acids. CDR1 and CDR2 from the germline V gene are MNHEY and SMNVEV (reference sequence). The CDR3 region has the DNA TGTGCCAGCAGTTTACCGAGACGGGGCGACAGGGAGGGAGGAGAGACCCAGTACTTC. This codes for CASSLPRRGDREGGETQYF.

This clonotype showed up just a few times. This chain joins TRBV6-1 and TRBJ1-1; tentative D call: TRBD1 (5 bases). The CDR3 consists of 16 residues. Trimming removed 4 bases from V and 1 base from J, with 16 bases in between. Per germline, CDR1 MNHNS and CDR2 SASEGT. The CDR3 DNA reads TGTGCCAGCAGTGGGCTTAAAGACAGCCGGAACACTGAAGCTTTCTTT. Protein: CASSGLKDSRNTEAFF.

The CDR3 DNA sequence: TGTGCCAGCAGCCTGGGACAGAGGTTCGAGCAGTACTTC. Encoded protein: CASSLGQRFEQYF. The chain employs TRBV5-5 and TRBJ2-7, with 7 bases that match TRBD1. CDR3 size: 13 residues. The germline V gene encodes CDR1 SGHKS and CDR2 YYEKEE (reference sequence). J gave up 6 bases and V 4 bases, and 7 bases lay outside the gene matches.

This clonotype came up a few times. The V and J genes are TRBV7-2 and TRBJ1-1; TRBD1 might be the D (5 bases). V was trimmed by 5 bases and J by 0 bases, leaving 13 bases between them. Germline lookup yields CDR1 SGHTA and CDR2 FQGNSA. The CDR3 runs 15 residues. The CDR3 loop is CASSLQTVMNTEAFF. In nucleotides, the CDR3 is TGTGCCAGCAGCCTACAGACAGTCATGAACACTGAAGCTTTCTTT.